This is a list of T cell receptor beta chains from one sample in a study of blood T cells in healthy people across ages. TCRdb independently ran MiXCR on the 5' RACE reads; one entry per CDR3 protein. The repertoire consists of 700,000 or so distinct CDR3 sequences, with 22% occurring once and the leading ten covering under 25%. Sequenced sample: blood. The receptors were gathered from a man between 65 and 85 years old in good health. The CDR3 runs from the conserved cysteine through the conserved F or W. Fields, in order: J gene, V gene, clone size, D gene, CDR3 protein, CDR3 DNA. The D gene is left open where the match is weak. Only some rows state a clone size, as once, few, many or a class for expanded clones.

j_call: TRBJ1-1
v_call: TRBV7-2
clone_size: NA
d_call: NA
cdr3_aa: CASSLARQGTEAFF
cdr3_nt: TGTGCCAGCAGCTTAGCGCGGCAGGGCACTGAAGCTTTCTTT

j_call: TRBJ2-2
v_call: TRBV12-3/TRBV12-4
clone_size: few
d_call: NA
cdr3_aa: CASSTRDTGELFF
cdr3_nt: TGTGCCAGCAGCACTAGGGACACCGGGGAGCTGTTTTTT

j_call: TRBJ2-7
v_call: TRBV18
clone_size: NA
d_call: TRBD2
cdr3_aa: CASSPETGLAGLEQYF
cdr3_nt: TGTGCCAGCTCACCCGAGACGGGACTAGCGGGGCTTGAGCAGTACTTC

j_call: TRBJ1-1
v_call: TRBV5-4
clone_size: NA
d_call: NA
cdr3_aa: CASSSRNMNTEAFF
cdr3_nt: TGTGCCAGCAGCTCAAGGAACATGAACACTGAAGCTTTCTTT

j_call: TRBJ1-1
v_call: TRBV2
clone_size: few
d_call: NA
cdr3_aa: CASSLSPGQNTEAFF
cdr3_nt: TGTGCCAGCAGCCTAAGTCCGGGACAGAACACTGAAGCTTTCTTT

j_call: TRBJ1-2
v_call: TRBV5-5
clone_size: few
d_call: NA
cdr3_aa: CASSSDAAGGYTF
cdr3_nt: TGTGCCAGCAGCTCCGACGCCGCGGGTGGCTACACCTTC

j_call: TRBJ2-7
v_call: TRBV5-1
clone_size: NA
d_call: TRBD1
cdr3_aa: CASSPAWGTGAYEQYF
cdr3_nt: TGCGCCAGCAGCCCCGCCTGGGGGACAGGGGCCTACGAGCAGTACTTC

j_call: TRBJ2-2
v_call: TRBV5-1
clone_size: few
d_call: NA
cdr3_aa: CASSSQTGELFF
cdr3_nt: TGCGCCAGCAGCTCCCAGACCGGGGAGCTGTTTTTT

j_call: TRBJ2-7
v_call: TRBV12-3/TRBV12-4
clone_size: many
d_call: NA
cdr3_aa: CASSWGVVEQYF
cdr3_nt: TGTGCCAGCAGTTGGGGGGTCGTCGAGCAGTACTTC

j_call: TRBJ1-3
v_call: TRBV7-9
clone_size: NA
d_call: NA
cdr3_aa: CATYYKSGNTIYF
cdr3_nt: TGTGCCACCTACTATAAATCTGGAAACACCATATATTTT

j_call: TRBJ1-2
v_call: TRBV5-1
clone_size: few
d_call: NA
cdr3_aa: CASSLDPERYGYTF
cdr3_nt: TGCGCCAGCAGCTTGGATCCAGAACGCTATGGCTACACCTTC

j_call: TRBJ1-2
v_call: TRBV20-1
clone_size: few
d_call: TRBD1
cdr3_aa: CSATTGLNYGYTF
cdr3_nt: TGCAGTGCTACGACAGGGCTCAACTATGGCTACACCTTC

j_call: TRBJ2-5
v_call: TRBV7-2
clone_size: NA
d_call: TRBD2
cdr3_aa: CAGSLTSGGETQYF
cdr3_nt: TGTGCCGGCAGTTTGACTAGCGGGGGGGAGACCCAGTACTTC

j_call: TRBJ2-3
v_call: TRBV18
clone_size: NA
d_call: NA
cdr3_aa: CASSPRGPLASTDTQYF
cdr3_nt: TGTGCCAGCTCACCACGGGGTCCGCTTGCTAGCACAGATACGCAGTATTTT

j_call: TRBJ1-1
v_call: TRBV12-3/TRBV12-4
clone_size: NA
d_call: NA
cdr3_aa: CASSLRRQFTEAFF
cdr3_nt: TGTGCCAGCAGTTTAAGGAGACAGTTCACTGAAGCTTTCTTT

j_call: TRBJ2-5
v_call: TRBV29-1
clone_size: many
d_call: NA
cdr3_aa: CSVEEVSYETQYF
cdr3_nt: TGCAGCGTTGAAGAAGTTAGTTATGAGACCCAGTACTTC

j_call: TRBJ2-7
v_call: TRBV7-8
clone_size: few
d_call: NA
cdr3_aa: CASSFEQDFSYEQYF
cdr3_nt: TGCGCCAGCAGCTTTGAACAGGACTTCTCCTACGAGCAGTACTTC

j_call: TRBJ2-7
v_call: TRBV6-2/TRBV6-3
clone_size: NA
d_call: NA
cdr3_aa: CASSYRRSSYEQYF
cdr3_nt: TGTGCCAGCAGTTACCGGAGGAGCTCCTACGAGCAGTACTTC

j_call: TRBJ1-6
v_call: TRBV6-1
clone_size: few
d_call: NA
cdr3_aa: CASSESDRQNSPLHF
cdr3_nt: TGTGCCAGCAGTGAATCCGACAGACAGAATTCACCCCTCCACTTT

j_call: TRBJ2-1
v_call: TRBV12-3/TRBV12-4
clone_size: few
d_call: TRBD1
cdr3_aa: CASSRQGRTYGEQFF
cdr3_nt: TGTGCCAGCAGTCGACAGGGTCGGACTTATGGTGAGCAGTTCTTC

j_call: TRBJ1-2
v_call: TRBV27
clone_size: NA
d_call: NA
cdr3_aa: CASSFTGLSGYGYTF
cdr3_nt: TGTGCCAGCAGTTTTACAGGGCTGTCGGGCTATGGCTACACCTTC

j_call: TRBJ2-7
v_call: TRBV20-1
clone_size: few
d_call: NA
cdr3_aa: CSASRLQIGSYEQYF
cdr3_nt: TGCAGTGCTAGTAGGCTGCAGATTGGGTCCTACGAGCAGTACTTC

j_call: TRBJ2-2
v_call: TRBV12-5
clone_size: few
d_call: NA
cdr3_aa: CASATLVGNTGELFF
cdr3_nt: TGTGCTAGTGCAACCCTCGTAGGGAACACCGGGGAGCTGTTTTTT

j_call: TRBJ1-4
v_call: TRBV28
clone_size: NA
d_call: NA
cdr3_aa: CASSTVGRGSAKLLF
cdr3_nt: NA

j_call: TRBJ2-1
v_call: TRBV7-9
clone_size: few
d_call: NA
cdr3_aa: CASIPPGGYNEQFF
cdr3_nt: TGTGCCAGCATACCCCCCGGCGGTTACAATGAGCAGTTCTTC

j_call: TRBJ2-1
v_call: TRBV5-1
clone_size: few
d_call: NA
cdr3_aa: CASSLEGLGYNEQFF
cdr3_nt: TGCGCCAGCAGCTTGGAAGGACTCGGCTACAATGAGCAGTTCTTC

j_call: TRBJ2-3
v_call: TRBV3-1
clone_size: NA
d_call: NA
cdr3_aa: CASSQSLAYTQYF
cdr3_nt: TGTGCCAGCAGCCAATCCCTAGCATATACGCAGTATTTT

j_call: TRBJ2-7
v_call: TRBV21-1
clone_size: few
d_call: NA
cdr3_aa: CASSKEEGANEQYF
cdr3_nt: TGTGCCAGCAGCAAAGAGGAGGGGGCGAACGAGCAGTACTTC

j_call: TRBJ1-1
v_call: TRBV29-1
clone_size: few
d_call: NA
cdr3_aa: CSAKKGYRDHTEAFF
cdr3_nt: TGCAGCGCTAAAAAAGGGTACAGGGATCACACTGAAGCTTTCTTT

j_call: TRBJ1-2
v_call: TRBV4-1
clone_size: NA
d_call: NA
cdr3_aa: CASSLELRDGSYGYTF
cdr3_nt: TGCGCCAGCAGTCTCGAACTACGGGACGGAAGCTATGGCTACACCTTC

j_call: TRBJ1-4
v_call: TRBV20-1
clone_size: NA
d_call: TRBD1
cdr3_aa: CSARAGTANEKLFF
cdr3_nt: TGCAGTGCTAGAGCCGGGACAGCTAATGAAAAACTGTTTTTT

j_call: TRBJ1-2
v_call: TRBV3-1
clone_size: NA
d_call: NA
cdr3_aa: CASSQDLGGANYGYTF
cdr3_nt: TGTGCCAGCAGCCAAGATCTCGGAGGGGCCAACTATGGCTACACCTTC

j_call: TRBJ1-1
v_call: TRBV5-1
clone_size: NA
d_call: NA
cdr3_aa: CASSWGANTEAFF
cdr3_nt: TGCGCCAGCAGCTGGGGGGCGAACACTGAAGCTTTCTTT

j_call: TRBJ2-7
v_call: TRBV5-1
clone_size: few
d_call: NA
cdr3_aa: CASSARDEQYF
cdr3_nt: TGCGCCAGCAGCGCTAGGGACGAGCAGTACTTC